The TCR beta chain described here comes from a study of blood T cells in healthy people across ages. At the level of the study: About one barcoded TCR beta cDNA was captured per two T cells.

To note about this clonotype: The antigen remains undetermined.

Primed by a sample-barcoded 5' primer and a J-beta primer mix, a second PCR proceeded for about 6 to 12 cycles. Each TCR beta cDNA got a 12-nucleotide random molecular identifier. TCRdb reprocessed the 5' RACE reads via MiXCR and lists one record per CDR3 protein. The data show roughly 1.4 million distinct CDR3 sequences, roughly 64% seen once. Peripheral blood was drawn, around 9.5 milliliters per donor. Whole-study results and caveats: With age, beta diversity per million T cells declined roughly linearly, significantly by about 40.

The germline V gene encodes CDR1 MNHEY and CDR2 SVGAGI. Trimming cost V 1 base and J 4 bases, with 7 bases left between them. The CDR3 runs to 14 residues. The rearrangement uses TRBV6-5 and TRBJ2-2, with unresolved D. The sequence came from a man aged 18 to 29 in good health. The source material was blood. The CDR3 sequence: CASSYFKGTGELFF. The DNA of the CDR3 is TGTGCCAGCAGTTACTTTAAGGGCACCGGGGAGCTGTTTTTT.